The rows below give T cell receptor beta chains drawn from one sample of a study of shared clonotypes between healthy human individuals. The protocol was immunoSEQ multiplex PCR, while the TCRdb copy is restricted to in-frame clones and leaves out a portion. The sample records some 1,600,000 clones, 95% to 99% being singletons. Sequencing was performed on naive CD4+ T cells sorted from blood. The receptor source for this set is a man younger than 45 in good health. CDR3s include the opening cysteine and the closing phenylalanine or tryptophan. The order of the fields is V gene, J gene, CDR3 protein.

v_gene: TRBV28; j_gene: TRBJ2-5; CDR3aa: CASEEPTGGAETQYF
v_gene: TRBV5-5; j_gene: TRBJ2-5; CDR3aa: CASSLAGETQYF
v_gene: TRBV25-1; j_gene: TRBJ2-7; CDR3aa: CASSSTTSASSYEQYF
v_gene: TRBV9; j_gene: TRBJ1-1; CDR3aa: CASSVRDRGPFGTEAFF
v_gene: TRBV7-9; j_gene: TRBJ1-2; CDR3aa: CASSLSARARQDGYTF
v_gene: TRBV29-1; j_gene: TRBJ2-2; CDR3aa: CSVDIGNTGELFF
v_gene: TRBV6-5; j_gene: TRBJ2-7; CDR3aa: CASSPTGTGQWEQYF
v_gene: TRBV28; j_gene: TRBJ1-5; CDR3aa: CASRRLDQPQHF
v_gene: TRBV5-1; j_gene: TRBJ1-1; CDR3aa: CASSLNVGATDTEAFF
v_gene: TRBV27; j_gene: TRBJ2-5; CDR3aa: CASSSPGTQYF
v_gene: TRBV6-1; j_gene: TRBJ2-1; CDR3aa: CASSLAEPSYNEQFF
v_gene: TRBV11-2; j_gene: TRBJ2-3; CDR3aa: CASSLERLAGSTDTQYF
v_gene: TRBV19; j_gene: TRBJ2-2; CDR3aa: CASTRGQAATGELFF
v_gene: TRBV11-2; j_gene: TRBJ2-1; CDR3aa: CASSLNIGTDNEQFF
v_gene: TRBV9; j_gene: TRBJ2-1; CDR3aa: CASSVTSSSYNEQFF